The count of the clone carrying this T cell receptor beta chain is one. This table comes from immunoSEQ multiplex PCR, and its TCRdb copy is limited to in-frame clones, with some not included. Among 400,000 to 550,000 clones listed, approximately 90% were seen once. The V end lost 3 bases, the J end lost 4 bases, and 13 bases lay between the germline ends. The CDR3 runs to 13 residues. Germline CDR1 reads SQVTM; CDR2 reads ANQGSEA. This specimen comes from a study of blood T cell repertoires in COVID-19. Study-level information: From the United States, Italy and Spain came samples of acute and convalescent COVID-19.

The chain joins TRBV29-1 to TRBJ2-7; D is perhaps TRBD1 (6 bases). The source of this sequence is a woman in her 30s with acute or convalescent COVID-19. Specimen: peripheral blood. The CDR3 DNA sequence: TGCAGCGTTGACGGGGACACTCAATACGAGCAGTACTTC. It specifies CSVDGDTQYEQYF.